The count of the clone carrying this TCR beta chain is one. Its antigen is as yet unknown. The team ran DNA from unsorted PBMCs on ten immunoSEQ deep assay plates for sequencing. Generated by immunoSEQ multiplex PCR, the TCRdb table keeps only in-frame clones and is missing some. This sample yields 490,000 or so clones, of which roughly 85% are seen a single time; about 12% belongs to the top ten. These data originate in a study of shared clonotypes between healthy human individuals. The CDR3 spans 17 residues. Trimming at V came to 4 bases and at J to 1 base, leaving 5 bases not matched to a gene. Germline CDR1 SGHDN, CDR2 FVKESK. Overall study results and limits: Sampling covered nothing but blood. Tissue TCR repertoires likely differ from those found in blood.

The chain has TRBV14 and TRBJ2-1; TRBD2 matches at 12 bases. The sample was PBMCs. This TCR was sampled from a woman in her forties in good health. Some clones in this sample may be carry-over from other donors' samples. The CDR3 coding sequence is TGTGCCAGCAGCCGTAGACTAGCGGGAGCATCCTACAATGAGCAGTTCTTC. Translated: CASSRRLAGASYNEQFF.